Listed here are 32 T cell receptor beta chains from one sample, sequenced in a study of T cell changes during pregnancy in multiple sclerosis. Profiled with immunoSEQ multiplex PCR; TCRdb holds only in-frame clones, not every one. Of 130,000 or so clones listed, less than 97% are singletons. Here the sequenced sample was peripheral blood, taken after pregnancy. The receptors here all came from a female donor with multiple sclerosis, enrolled in a pregnancy study.

This clone was recorded once. The rearrangement links TRBV27 to TRBJ1-4; 7 bases map to TRBD1. The CDR3 totals 16 residues. Germline CDR1 and CDR2: MNHEY and SMNVEV (reference sequence). V dropped 5 bases and J dropped 7; count of bases not matched to a gene: 13. The CDR3 spells CASSVRQGRRGEKLFF. CDR3 coding DNA: TGTGCCAGCAGTGTACGACAGGGAAGGAGAGGTGAAAAACTGTTTTTT.

V is TRBV15 and J is TRBJ2-3; D is undetermined. CDR1 and CDR2 (germline): LNHNV, YYDKDF (reference sequence). The V end was cut by 5 bases, the J end by 0 bases, with 6 bases between. This CDR3 is 13 amino acids long. CDR3 in DNA: TGTGCCACCAGCCTTACAAGCACAGATACGCAGTATTTT. The encoded protein is CATSLTSTDTQYF. Drawing the rest from reference TRBV15 and TRBJ2-3, the complete variable domain is DAMVIQNPRYQVTQFGKPVTLSCSQTLNHNVMYWYQQKSSQAPKLLFHYYDKDFNNEADTPDNFQSRRPNTSFCFLDIRSPGLGDTAMYLCATSLTSTDTQYFGPGTRLTVL.

The V call is TRBV7-9, the J call TRBJ1-1; D remains ambiguous. Germline values: CDR1 SEHNR, CDR2 FQNEAQ (reference sequence). The V end was cut by 5 bases, the J end by 4 bases, with 14 bases between. The CDR3 covers 14 residues. CDR3 protein: CASSRPEGRTEAFF. The CDR3 DNA is TGTGCCAGCAGCCGACCAGAGGGTCGCACTGAAGCTTTCTTT.

The V and J genes are TRBV2 and TRBJ2-5; the match to TRBD2 covers 8 bases. Looked up from germline, CDR1 is SNHLY and CDR2 is FYNNEI. There are 13 residues in the CDR3. V lost 4 bases, J lost 9 bases, and 7 bases stayed unmatched. CDR3 region: CASSGAGAGAQYF. DNA of the CDR3: TGTGCCAGCAGTGGAGCGGGGGCCGGGGCCCAGTACTTC.

CDR3 in DNA: TGCGCCAGCAGCTGGGGACAGGGGAACACTGAAGCTTTCTTT. Amino acids: CASSWGQGNTEAFF. This sequence joins TRBV5-1 and TRBJ1-1, with 9 positions matching TRBD1. V shed 3 bases and J 1 base; nucleotides not matched to a gene: 1. The V gene's germline CDR1 is SGHRS and CDR2 YFSETQ. There are 14 residues in the CDR3.

The rearrangement joins TRBV21-1 to TRBJ2-7; no DNA check was done on the table's D call, TRBD1. TRBV21-1 has pseudogene status. CDR3 length: 19 residues. The chain's CDR3 is CASRATGQGSLRRSYEQYF. CDR3 in DNA: TGTGCCAGCAGGGCGACGGGACAGGGGTCCCTTCGGCGTTCCTACGAGCAGTACTTC.

This chain joins TRBV14 and TRBJ2-7; TRBD1 is a possible D gene (5 bases). CDR3 length: 16 residues. Germline CDR1 is SGHDN and CDR2 is FVKESK. Trimming removed 4 bases from V and 0 bases from J, with 16 bases in between. The CDR3 nucleotides are TGTGCCAGCAGCCCCTTGGGTTTCCAGGGCTCCTACGAGCAGTACTTC. This encodes CASSPLGFQGSYEQYF.

This chain connects TRBV6-4 to TRBJ2-3; 9 bases agree with TRBD1. Losses at the gene ends were 3 bases for V and 3 bases for J; bases not matched to a gene: 4. Per the germline V gene, CDR1 is MRHNA and CDR2 is SNTAGT. CDR3 length equals 15 residues. The CDR3 here is CASSDGTGRTDTQYF. The CDR3 nucleotides read TGTGCCAGCAGTGATGGGACAGGGCGGACAGATACGCAGTATTTT.

The J gene is TRBJ1-1, the V gene TRBV19, with TRBD1 matching over 10 bases. Germline loops: CDR1 LNHDA, CDR2 SQIVND (reference sequence). The CDR3 contains 15 residues. V dropped 5 bases and J dropped 3; count of bases not matched to a gene: 6. For the CDR3, the DNA is TGTGCCAGTAGTTACGACAGGGGGCGATACACTGAAGCTTTCTTT. Protein: CASSYDRGRYTEAFF.

The V and J genes are TRBV4-2 and TRBJ2-5; 8 bases map to TRBD2. The closer fit of TRBJ2-7 to the DNA end suggests the J call may be wrong. The CDR3 consists of 16 residues. Germline CDR1 and CDR2: LGHNA and YNFKEQ. DNA of the CDR3: TGTGCCAGCAGCCATAGCGCGAGCGGGAGTGGCTACGAGCAGTACTTC. Translation: CASSHSASGSGYEQYF.

The chain employs TRBV5-1 and TRBJ2-7, with 10 nucleotides matching TRBD1. This CDR3 contains 14 residues. Germline CDR1 reads SGHRS; CDR2 reads YFSETQ. Trimming at V came to 5 bases and at J to 2 bases, leaving 4 bases not matched to a gene. The CDR3 DNA reads as TGCGCCAGCAGGGCCGGGACAGGGGCCTACGAGCAGTACTTC. Its translation: CASRAGTGAYEQYF.

The chain is built from TRBV19 and TRBJ1-2; weak D call: TRBD1 (5 bases). This CDR3 has 15 amino acids. V lost 9 bases and J lost 1, with 18 bases in between. Germline V lookup: CDR1 LNHDA, CDR2 SQIVND (reference sequence). CDR3 coding DNA: TGTGCCAGCCGACCCGAGGCAGGGCGTAACTATGGCTACACCTTC. Protein sequence: CASRPEAGRNYGYTF.

V gene TRBV27 combines with J gene TRBJ1-5; no firm D call. The CDR3 runs 16 residues. Germline V gene sequence: CDR1 MNHEY, CDR2 SMNVEV (reference sequence). V was clipped by 0 bases and J by 0 bases, with 9 bases between them. CDR3 in DNA: TGTGCCAGCAGTTTATCAGCAGGTTATAGCAATCAGCCCCAGCATTTT. It is translated as CASSLSAGYSNQPQHF.

The chain joins TRBV6-5 to TRBJ2-1; D possibly corresponds to TRBD2 (7 bases). Trimming took off 6 bases at V and 12 bases at J, with 18 bases between the two ends. CDR1 is MNHEY, CDR2 SVGAGI, per germline. The CDR3 totals 13 residues. CDR3 in amino acids: CASSYQGREGQFF. The CDR3 coding sequence is TGTGCCAGCAGCTACCAGGGGAGGGAAGGGCAGTTCTTC.

The CDR3 coding sequence is TGTGCCAGCAGTGAATCCCCCCTCCACGAGCAGTACTTC. This encodes CASSESPLHEQYF. The V call is TRBV2, the J call TRBJ2-7; D not certain. CDR1 and CDR2 from the germline V gene are SNHLY and FYNNEI. The germline V and J ends were trimmed by 2 bases and 5 bases, with 10 bases remaining between them. This CDR3 contains 13 residues. The full variable domain, completed using reference TRBV2 and TRBJ2-7, is EPEVTQTPSHQVTQMGQEVILRCVPISNHLYFYWYRQILGQKVEFLVSFYNNEISEKSEIFDDQFSVERPDGSNFTLKIRSTKLEDSAMYFCASSESPLHEQYFGPGTRLTVT.

V usage is TRBV19 and J usage is TRBJ2-7, with TRBD2 matching over 8 bases. The CDR3 loop spans 14 amino acids. J lost 6 bases, V lost 1 base, and 5 bases had no gene match. Germline V gives CDR1 LNHDA, CDR2 SQIVND (reference sequence). This chain's CDR3 is CASSIAGGLGEQYF. The CDR3 coding sequence is TGTGCCAGTAGTATAGCGGGAGGGCTCGGCGAGCAGTACTTC.

The chain has TRBV28 and TRBJ1-2; no reliable D call. Trimming shortened V by 2 bases and J by 2 bases, and 6 bases separated the two germline ends. This CDR3 comprises 13 residues. Germline CDR1 MDHEN, CDR2 SYDVKM. CDR3 nucleotides: TGTGCCAGCAGTTTAAGGGAGAACTATGGCTACACCTTC. Translating it yields CASSLRENYGYTF.

This sequence joins TRBV4-2 and TRBJ2-1; D is possibly TRBD2 (6 bases). Trimming cost V 4 bases and J 1 base, with 20 bases left between them. The CDR3 loop spans 18 amino acids. Germline CDR1 LGHNA, CDR2 YNFKEQ. In nucleotides, the CDR3 is TGTGCCAGCAGCCCATACTCCGAGGGAGGTTTTTCCTACAATGAGCAGTTCTTC. Translation: CASSPYSEGGFSYNEQFF.

The chain carries TRBV28 and TRBJ1-1; perhaps TRBD1 as D (5 bases). Germline assignment: CDR1 MDHEN and CDR2 SYDVKM. This CDR3 is built from 13 residues. Trimming shortened V by 4 bases and J by 11 bases, and 17 bases separated the two germline ends. The CDR3 DNA is TGTGCCAGCAGTTGGGGGGTTGCGCAGAGGGCTTTCTTT. Amino acid sequence: CASSWGVAQRAFF.

The genes are TRBV27 and TRBJ1-2; 8 bases line up with TRBD1. CDR3 size: 14 residues. Germline assignment: CDR1 MNHEY and CDR2 SMNVEV (reference sequence). The V gene end was trimmed by 3 bases and the J gene end by 8 bases; junction bases not matched to a gene: 8. CDR3 amino acids: CASSLDRVLGGYTF. In DNA form, the CDR3 reads TGTGCCAGCAGTTTGGACAGGGTCCTCGGCGGCTACACCTTC.

The rearrangement joins TRBV4-2 to TRBJ1-2; 8 nucleotides align to TRBD1. The CDR3 runs to 15 residues. Germline V gene lookup returns CDR1 LGHNA and CDR2 YNFKEQ. With V trimmed by 2 bases and J by 2 bases, 4 bases remained unmatched. The CDR3 protein is CASSQTGQANYGYTF. For the CDR3, the DNA is TGTGCCAGCAGCCAAACGGGACAGGCAAACTATGGCTACACCTTC.

V is TRBV7-2 and J is TRBJ2-1; TRBD2 agrees at 9 bases. J gave up 0 bases and V 0 bases, and 9 bases lay outside the gene matches. The CDR3 extends over 19 amino acids. CDR1 and CDR2 (germline): SGHTA, FQGNSA. The CDR3: CASSLAAPGLASSYNEQFF. Written as DNA, the CDR3 is TGTGCCAGCAGCTTAGCCGCCCCGGGACTAGCCAGCTCCTACAATGAGCAGTTCTTC.

V and J are TRBV29-1 and TRBJ2-1, with 11 bases identical to TRBD2. Germline V gene data show CDR1 as SQVTM and CDR2 as ANQGSEA. The CDR3 length is 18 residues. V gave up 5 bases and J gave up 1 base; unmatched junction bases: 13. As DNA, the CDR3 is TGCAGCGTTCGGAGGACTAGCGGGCGGTCCGGGTCCTACAATGAGCAGTTCTTC. Its translation: CSVRRTSGRSGSYNEQFF.

J is TRBJ2-3 and V is TRBV5-6; 11 nucleotides match TRBD1. The CDR3 length is 19 residues. Germline assignment: CDR1 SGHDT and CDR2 YYEEEE. V lost 4 bases, J lost 1 base, and 14 bases stayed unmatched. This CDR3 reads CASSLRGTGGSLGTDTQYF. The CDR3 DNA is TGTGCCAGCAGCCTCCGGGGGACAGGGGGATCTTTGGGCACAGATACGCAGTATTTT.

The V call is TRBV29-1, the J call TRBJ2-7; 10 nucleotides agree with TRBD2. Germline lookup yields CDR1 SQVTM and CDR2 ANQGSEA. Trimming cost V 3 bases and J 4 bases; bases outside gene matches: 9. CDR3 length: 15 amino acids. The DNA of the CDR3 is TGCAGCGTTGACGAGGCAGCGGGAGGGGGATACGAGCAGTACTTC. Amino acid sequence: CSVDEAAGGGYEQYF.

The V gene is TRBV7-9, the J gene TRBJ2-2, with 9 bases identical to TRBD1. Germline assignment: CDR1 SEHNR and CDR2 FQNEAQ (reference sequence). This CDR3 region has 15 residues. V lost 2 bases and J lost 5; bases outside the gene matches: 3. The CDR3 is CASSLTGGHTGELFF. CDR3 nucleotide sequence: TGTGCCAGCAGCTTAACAGGGGGCCATACCGGGGAGCTGTTTTTT.

The sample holds one count of this clone. V and J are TRBV7-2 and TRBJ2-7, with D possibly being TRBD1 (6 bases). Trimming removed 5 bases at V and 8 bases at J, with 16 bases between. CDR1 and CDR2 from the germline V gene are SGHTA and FQGNSA. The CDR3 runs 13 residues. CDR3 in amino acids: CASSRISGEKQYF. The CDR3 DNA follows: TGTGCCAGCAGCCGAATTTCAGGGGAAAAGCAGTACTTC.

This clone was picked up one time. V usage is TRBV18 and J usage is TRBJ2-7; tentative D call: TRBD1 (5 bases). V was pared by 4 bases and J by 0 bases, with 22 bases between. The CDR3 extends over 18 amino acids. CDR1 and CDR2 from the germline V gene are KGHSH and LQKENI. The CDR3 here is CASSQRSYRKGNSYEQYF. DNA for the CDR3: TGTGCCAGCTCACAACGTAGCTACAGGAAAGGGAACTCCTACGAGCAGTACTTC. The whole variable domain, filled in from reference TRBV18 and TRBJ2-7, reads NAGVMQNPRHLVRRRGQEARLRCSPMKGHSHVYWYRQLPEEGLKFMVYLQKENIIDESGMPKERFSAEFPKEGPSILRIQQVVRGDSAAYFCASSQRSYRKGNSYEQYFGPGTRLTVT.

The chain combines TRBV9 with TRBJ2-2; 10 positions match TRBD2. CDR3 length: 21 residues. Germline loops: CDR1 SGDLS, CDR2 YYNGEE. With 0 bases clipped from V and 5 bases from J, the junction kept 19 bases outside the gene matches. For the CDR3, the DNA is TGTGCCAGCAGCGTAGAGCAAGGGAGGCTAGCGGGAGTCTCTGGGACCGGGGAGCTGTTTTTT. The encoded protein is CASSVEQGRLAGVSGTGELFF.

The CDR3 DNA reads as TGTGCCAGCTTAGGGGGACCCACTATCGCGGGCTACACCTTC. This sequence encodes CASLGGPTIAGYTF. The rearrangement links TRBV28 to TRBJ1-2; weak D call: TRBD1 (6 bases). The ends were cut back, 8 bases at V and 8 bases at J, with 21 bases in the middle. The CDR3 totals 14 residues. Germline loops: CDR1 MDHEN, CDR2 SYDVKM.

The V gene is TRBV28, the J gene TRBJ2-3; TRBD2 agrees at 7 bases. Germline lookup yields CDR1 MDHEN and CDR2 SYDVKM. This CDR3 has 14 amino acids. V was clipped by 8 bases and J by 2 bases; unmatched bases: 7. The CDR3 nucleotides read TGTGCCAGCGAATTAGCGGGTCACACAGATACGCAGTATTTT. Translation gives CASELAGHTDTQYF.

This chain joins TRBV19 and TRBJ2-3, with 7 bases fitting TRBD2. Germline assignment: CDR1 LNHDA and CDR2 SQIVND (reference sequence). The CDR3 loop spans 12 amino acids. V trimming: 9 bases; J trimming: 5 bases; junction bases outside the gene matches: 5. The CDR3 bases are TGTGCCAGCCGCATAGCGGGAGATACGCAGTATTTT. Translated, it gives CASRIAGDTQYF.